The 23 T cell receptor beta chains below come from one sample, sequenced in a study of shared T cell receptors in the human thymus. Produced via immunoSEQ multiplex PCR; TCRdb's table is partial and in-frame only. Of about 660,000 clones listed, more than 75% are singletons. The same sample was also used in a study of human thymus T cells.

The sample consisted of thymocytes. The receptors here all came from a boy younger than two with a congenital heart defect.

The rearrangement joins TRBV4-2 to TRBJ2-1; tentatively, D is TRBD2 (6 bases). CDR1 and CDR2 from the germline V gene are LGHNA and YNFKEQ. This CDR3 region has 18 residues. The V end lost 0 bases, the J end lost 4 bases, and 19 bases lay between the germline ends. DNA of the CDR3: TGTGCCAGCAGCCAAGATCGGGTAGCGGCAGAAGTTTACAATGAGCAGTTCTTC. It specifies CASSQDRVAAEVYNEQFF.

This chain links TRBV7-2 with TRBJ2-7; weak D call: TRBD2 (6 bases). In germline, CDR1 is SGHTA, CDR2 FQGNSA. This CDR3 has 17 residues. Trimming removed 0 bases from V and 0 bases from J, with 15 bases in between. The CDR3 coding sequence is TGTGCCAGCAGCTTAGCGGAGGGGCAGTCGAGCTCCTACGAGCAGTACTTC. Translation: CASSLAEGQSSSYEQYF.

This chain uses TRBV6-7 with TRBJ2-2; D unresolved. TRBV6-7 is given ORF status, its function remaining uncertain. This CDR3 comprises 18 residues. With 0 bases removed from V and 3 bases from J, the gap between germline ends came to 17 bases. The CDR3 DNA is TGTGCCAGCAGTTACTCAAAGAGTCTGAATTCGGACACCGGGGAGCTGTTTTTT. This sequence encodes CASSYSKSLNSDTGELFF.

The J gene is TRBJ2-5, the V gene TRBV5-1; 10 bases fit TRBD2. Losses at the gene ends were 4 bases for V and 3 bases for J; bases not matched to a gene: 3. The CDR3 has 14 residues. Per germline, CDR1 SGHRS and CDR2 YFSETQ. The CDR3 nucleotides are TGCGCCAGCAGCGTAACTAGCGGGAAAGAGACCCAGTACTTC. It translates to CASSVTSGKETQYF.

The gene calls are TRBV27 and TRBJ2-5; weak D call: TRBD2 (6 bases). The CDR3 extends over 17 amino acids. The V gene lost 3 bases and the J gene lost 0 bases, with 17 bases spanning the gap. The germline CDR1 and CDR2 sequences are MNHEY and SMNVEV (reference sequence). The CDR3 is CASSFAGGRYHQETQYF. Written as DNA, the CDR3 is TGTGCCAGCAGTTTCGCAGGAGGGCGATACCACCAAGAGACCCAGTACTTC.

The CDR3 DNA sequence: TGTGCCAGCAGTGCGGAGGGACTAGCGGGTGGAGAGCAGTACTTC. Residues: CASSAEGLAGGEQYF. The rearrangement uses TRBV2 and TRBJ2-7, with 12 bases identical to TRBD2. With V trimmed by 4 bases and J by 7 bases, 8 bases remained unmatched. Germline CDR1 is SNHLY and CDR2 is FYNNEI. There are 15 residues in the CDR3.

The V call is TRBV19, the J call TRBJ1-4; D not certain. V lost 3 bases to trimming and J lost 8 bases, with 13 bases between them. The CDR3 length is 14 residues. Germline CDR1 and CDR2: LNHDA and SQIVND (reference sequence). The CDR3 is CASSINPAGEKLFF. The CDR3 DNA sequence: TGTGCCAGTAGTATTAACCCGGCGGGGGAAAAACTGTTTTTT.

This clone was counted once. The rearrangement joins TRBV4-2 to TRBJ1-5; 9 bases fit TRBD1. Trimming took 1 base from V and 7 from J; bases not matched to a gene: 14. The CDR3 sequence is 18 residues long. The germline V gene encodes CDR1 LGHNA and CDR2 YNFKEQ. This CDR3 reads CASSQVLPGQGAGQPQHF. The DNA for the CDR3 is TGTGCCAGCAGCCAAGTTCTACCGGGACAGGGAGCCGGCCAGCCCCAGCATTTT.

This chain connects TRBV25-1 to TRBJ2-1, with 11 bases fitting TRBD2. The J segment lost 3 bases and the V segment lost 1 base, leaving 8 bases of the junction unmatched. This CDR3 comprises 18 residues. The germline V gene encodes CDR1 MGHDK and CDR2 SYGVNS. The CDR3 DNA reads TGTGCCAGCAGTGAATCGAGAGAACTAGCGGGAGTCTACAATGAGCAGTTCTTC. It yields the protein CASSESRELAGVYNEQFF.

Here the CDR3 reads CASSKGQGARAEAFF. In DNA form, the CDR3 reads TGTGCCAGTAGTAAGGGACAGGGGGCGAGAGCTGAAGCTTTCTTT. The chain employs TRBV19 and TRBJ1-1; 12 nucleotides agree with TRBD1. Germline V gene lookup returns CDR1 LNHDA and CDR2 SQIVND (reference sequence). The CDR3 contains 15 residues. V dropped 4 bases and J dropped 6; count of bases not matched to a gene: 6.

DNA for the CDR3: TGTGCCAGCAGAAGCCGGACAGGGAGAATGGGTGGCTACACCTTC. It specifies CASRSRTGRMGGYTF. The chain carries TRBV6-1 and TRBJ1-2, with TRBD1 matching over 8 bases. This CDR3 region has 15 residues. CDR1 MNHNS and CDR2 SASEGT come from the germline V gene. Unmatched junction bases numbered 13, after V lost 6 bases and J lost 7 bases.

The gene calls are TRBV6-5 and TRBJ2-7, with 8 bases aligning to TRBD1. CDR3 length: 15 amino acids. After removal of 6 bases from V and 2 bases from J, the junction contained 9 bases not matched to a gene. Per the germline V gene, CDR1 is MNHEY and CDR2 is SVGAGI. The CDR3 spells CASSPRDRRAYEQYF. CDR3 DNA sequence: TGTGCCAGCAGCCCCCGGGACAGGAGAGCCTACGAGCAGTACTTC.

The CDR3 nucleotides read TGCGCCAGCAGTGGAGACAGTCGCTCCTACGAGCAGTACTTC. Translating gives CASSGDSRSYEQYF. This chain joins TRBV10-1 and TRBJ2-7, with D possibly being TRBD1 (5 bases). The CDR3 totals 14 residues. Between the trimmed V and J ends, which lost 4 bases and 0 bases, there was a span of 10 bases. The V gene's germline CDR1 is WNHNN and CDR2 SYGVQD (reference sequence).

This rearrangement joins TRBV4-1 to TRBJ2-7; D ambiguous. The V gene lost 0 bases and the J gene lost 3 bases, with 6 bases spanning the gap. This CDR3 spans 13 amino acids. Germline V gene lookup returns CDR1 MGHRA and CDR2 YSYEKL. The CDR3 reads CASSQEHSYEQYF. CDR3 in DNA: TGCGCCAGCAGCCAAGAACACAGCTACGAGCAGTACTTC.

The V gene is TRBV30, the J gene TRBJ2-5; D possibly corresponds to TRBD2 (6 bases). This CDR3 is 14 amino acids long. CDR1 GTSNPN and CDR2 SVGIG come from the germline V gene (reference sequence). Trimming removed 2 bases at V and 8 bases at J, with 18 bases between. The CDR3 region is CAWSPPGLTITQYF. The CDR3 coding sequence is TGTGCCTGGAGTCCGCCGGGACTCACAATAACCCAGTACTTC.

This chain connects TRBV27 to TRBJ1-4, with D perhaps matching TRBD1 (5 bases). Germline lookup yields CDR1 MNHEY and CDR2 SMNVEV (reference sequence). CDR3 size: 16 residues. Between the trimmed V and J ends, which lost 4 bases and 0 bases, there was a span of 12 bases. The CDR3 reads CASSYDSSATNEKLFF. The CDR3, as DNA: TGTGCCAGCAGTTATGACAGCTCCGCAACTAATGAAAAACTGTTTTTT.

This chain uses TRBV11-2 with TRBJ2-1; D possibly corresponds to TRBD2 (6 bases). Trimming pared 1 base from V and 3 bases from J, leaving 16 bases between. CDR1 is SGHAT and CDR2 is FQNNGV in the germline V gene. This CDR3 is 17 amino acids long. The CDR3 loop is CASSLVAQGLNYNEQFF. The CDR3 nucleotides read TGTGCCAGCAGCTTAGTAGCTCAGGGACTGAACTACAATGAGCAGTTCTTC.

CDR3 in amino acids: CASRPSYRGSGYTF. DNA of the CDR3: TGTGCCAGCAGGCCATCTTACAGGGGGAGTGGCTACACCTTC. The chain is built from TRBV27 and TRBJ1-2; 8 nucleotides agree with TRBD1. Trimming cost V 6 bases and J 7 bases; bases outside gene matches: 10. Germline CDR1 reads MNHEY; CDR2 reads SMNVEV (reference sequence). The CDR3 has 14 amino acids.

The CDR3 spells CASRREDQSYEQYF. CDR3 nucleotide sequence: TGTGCCAGCAGACGGGAGGACCAATCCTACGAGCAGTACTTC. The chain combines TRBV28 with TRBJ2-7; TRBD2 matches at 7 bases. Germline V CDR1 and CDR2: MDHEN, SYDVKM. The V and J ends lost 6 bases and 1 base, in that order; junction bases with no gene match: 6. This CDR3 has 14 residues.

V and J are TRBV19 and TRBJ2-2, with unresolved D. V was pared by 5 bases and J by 0 bases, with 13 bases between. Germline assignment: CDR1 LNHDA and CDR2 SQIVND (reference sequence). This CDR3 region has 16 residues. The chain's CDR3 is CASSRGRPPNTGELFF. CDR3 in DNA: TGTGCCAGTAGTCGTGGCAGGCCTCCGAACACCGGGGAGCTGTTTTTT. The whole variable domain, remainder taken from reference TRBV19 and TRBJ2-2, is DGGITQSPKYLFRKEGQNVTLSCEQNLNHDAMYWYRQDPGQGLRLIYYSQIVNDFQKGDIAEGYSVSREKKESFPLTVTSAQKNPTAFYLCASSRGRPPNTGELFFGEGSRLTVL.

V gene TRBV5-4 combines with J gene TRBJ2-7; 10 nucleotides line up with TRBD2. Germline CDR1 is SGHNT and CDR2 is YYREEE (reference sequence). V shed 0 bases, J shed 6 bases, and the junction held 3 bases outside the gene matches. There are 14 residues in the CDR3. The CDR3 DNA is TGTGCCAGCAGCTTGGCGGTAGCGGGAGGCGAGCAGTACTTC. This codes for CASSLAVAGGEQYF. The full variable domain, its missing parts supplied by reference TRBV5-4 and TRBJ2-7, is ETGVTQSPTHLIKTRGQQVTLRCSSQSGHNTVSWYQQALGQGPQFIFQYYREEENGRGNFPPRFSGLQFPNYSSELNVNALELDDSALYLCASSLAVAGGEQYFGPGTRLTVT.

This clone has a single count. This chain connects TRBV19 to TRBJ2-3; D is unresolved. The germline V and J ends were trimmed by 5 bases and 4 bases, with 10 bases remaining between them. Germline-derived CDR1 and CDR2 are LNHDA and SQIVND (reference sequence). The CDR3 covers 13 residues. In DNA, the CDR3 is TGTGCCAGTAGTCACGAGGCCGCAGATACGCAGTATTTT. Protein sequence: CASSHEAADTQYF. Full variable domain (rest looked up from reference TRBV19 and TRBJ2-3): DGGITQSPKYLFRKEGQNVTLSCEQNLNHDAMYWYRQDPGQGLRLIYYSQIVNDFQKGDIAEGYSVSREKKESFPLTVTSAQKNPTAFYLCASSHEAADTQYFGPGTRLTVL.

In this sample, this clone turned up a few times. The gene calls are TRBV11-2 and TRBJ2-7; D remains unclear. V lost 7 bases and J 3 bases, leaving 10 bases between the germline ends. Germline CDR1 and CDR2: SGHAT and FQNNGV. The CDR3 spans 12 residues. The CDR3 sequence is CASKEEGYEQYF. The CDR3 DNA reads as TGTGCCAGCAAAGAGGAAGGCTACGAGCAGTACTTC.